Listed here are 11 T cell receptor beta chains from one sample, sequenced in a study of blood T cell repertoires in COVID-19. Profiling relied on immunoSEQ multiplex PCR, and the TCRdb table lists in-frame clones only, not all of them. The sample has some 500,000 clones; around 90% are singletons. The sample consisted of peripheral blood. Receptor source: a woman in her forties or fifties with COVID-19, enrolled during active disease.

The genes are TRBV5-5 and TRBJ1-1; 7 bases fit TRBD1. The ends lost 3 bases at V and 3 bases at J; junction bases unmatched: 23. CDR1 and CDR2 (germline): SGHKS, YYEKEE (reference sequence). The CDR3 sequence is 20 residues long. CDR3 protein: CASSSKGQLRRAFYDTEAFF. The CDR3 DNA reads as TGTGCCAGCAGCTCCAAGGGACAGTTAAGACGTGCCTTTTATGACACTGAAGCTTTCTTT.

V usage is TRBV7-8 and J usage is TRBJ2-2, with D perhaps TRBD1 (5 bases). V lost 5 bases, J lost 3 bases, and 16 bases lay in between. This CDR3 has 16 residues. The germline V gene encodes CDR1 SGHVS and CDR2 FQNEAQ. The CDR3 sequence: CASSLSRGIHTGELFF. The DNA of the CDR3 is TGTGCCAGCAGCCTTAGTAGGGGAATCCACACCGGGGAGCTGTTTTTT. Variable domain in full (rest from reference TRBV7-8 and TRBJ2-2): GAGVSQSPRYKVAKRGQDVALRCDPISGHVSLFWYQQALGQGPEFLTYFQNEAQLDKSGLPSDRFFAERPEGSVSTLKIQRTQQEDSAVYLCASSLSRGIHTGELFFGEGSRLTVL.

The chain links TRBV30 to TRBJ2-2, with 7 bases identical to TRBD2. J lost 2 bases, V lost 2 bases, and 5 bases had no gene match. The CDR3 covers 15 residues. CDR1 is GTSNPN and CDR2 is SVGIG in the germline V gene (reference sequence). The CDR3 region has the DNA TGTGCCTGGAGTCGGACTAGGGCTAACACCGGGGAGCTGTTTTTT. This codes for CAWSRTRANTGELFF. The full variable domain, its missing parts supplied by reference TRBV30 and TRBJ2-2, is SQTIHQWPATLVQPVGSPLSLECTVEGTSNPNLYWYRQAAGRGLQLLFYSVGIGQISSEVPQNLSASRPQDRQFILSSKKLLLSDSGFYLCAWSRTRANTGELFFGEGSRLTVL.

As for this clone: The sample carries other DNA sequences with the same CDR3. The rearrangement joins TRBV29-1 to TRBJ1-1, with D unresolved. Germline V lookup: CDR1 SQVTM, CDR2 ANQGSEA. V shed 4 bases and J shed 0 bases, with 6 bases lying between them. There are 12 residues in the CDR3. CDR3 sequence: CSVGRVNTEAFF. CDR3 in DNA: TGCAGCGTTGGGAGGGTGAACACTGAAGCTTTCTTT.

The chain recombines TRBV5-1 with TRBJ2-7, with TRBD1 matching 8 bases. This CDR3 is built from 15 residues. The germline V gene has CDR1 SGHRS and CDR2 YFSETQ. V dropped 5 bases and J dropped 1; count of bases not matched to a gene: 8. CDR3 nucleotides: TGCGCCAGCAGGTATGGGACAGGAGTATCCTACGAGCAGTACTTC. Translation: CASRYGTGVSYEQYF.

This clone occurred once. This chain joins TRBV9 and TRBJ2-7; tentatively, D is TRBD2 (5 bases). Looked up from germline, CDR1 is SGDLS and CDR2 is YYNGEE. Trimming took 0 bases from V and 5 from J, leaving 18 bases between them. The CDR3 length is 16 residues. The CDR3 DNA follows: TGTGCCAGCAGCGTAGGAGGGAGCCCCCCATCCCACGAGCAGTACTTC. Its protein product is CASSVGGSPPSHEQYF.

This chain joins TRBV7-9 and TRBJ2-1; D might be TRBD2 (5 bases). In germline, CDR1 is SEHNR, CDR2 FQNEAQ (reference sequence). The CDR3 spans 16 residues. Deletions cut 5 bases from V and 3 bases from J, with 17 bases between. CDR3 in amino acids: CASSPLPSLRYNEQFF. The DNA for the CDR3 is TGTGCCAGCAGCCCGCTCCCTAGCCTACGCTACAATGAGCAGTTCTTC.

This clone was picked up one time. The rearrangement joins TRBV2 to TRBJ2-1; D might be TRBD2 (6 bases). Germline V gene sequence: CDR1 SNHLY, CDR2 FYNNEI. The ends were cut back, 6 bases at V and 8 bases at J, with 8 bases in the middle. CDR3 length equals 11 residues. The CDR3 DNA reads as TGTGCCAGCAGAGGGGAGGATGAGCAGTTCTTC. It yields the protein CASRGEDEQFF.

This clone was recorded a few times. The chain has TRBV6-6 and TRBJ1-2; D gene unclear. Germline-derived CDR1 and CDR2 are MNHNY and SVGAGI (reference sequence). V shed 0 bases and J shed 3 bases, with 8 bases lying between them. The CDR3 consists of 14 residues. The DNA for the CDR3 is TGTGCCAGCAGTTACTCGAAAGGAGACTATGGCTACACCTTC. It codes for CASSYSKGDYGYTF.

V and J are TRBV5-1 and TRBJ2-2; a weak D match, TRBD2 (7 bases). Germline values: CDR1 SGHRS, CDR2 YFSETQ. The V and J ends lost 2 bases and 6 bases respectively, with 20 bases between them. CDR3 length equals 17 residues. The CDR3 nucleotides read TGCGCCAGCAGCTTCCCCGGGACAATAGGGAGGGCCGGGGAGCTGTTTTTT. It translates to CASSFPGTIGRAGELFF.

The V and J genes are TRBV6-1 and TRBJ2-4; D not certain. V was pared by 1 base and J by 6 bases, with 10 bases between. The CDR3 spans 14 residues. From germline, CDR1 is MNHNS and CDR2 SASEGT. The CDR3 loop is CASSEEIALNIQYF. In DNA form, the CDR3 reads TGTGCCAGCAGTGAAGAAATAGCTCTAAACATTCAGTACTTC.